Given below is one T cell receptor (beta chain) in context. Its antigen is currently unknown. The sample belongs to a study of identical twins. Trimming took 8 bases from V and 4 from J, leaving 12 bases between them. Germline V gives CDR1 SQVTM, CDR2 ANQGSEA. This CDR3 is built from 12 residues. Study-wide results and caveats: Partly confounded zero-insertion analyses could result from invariant MAIT and iNKT cells.

Template switching added a universal primer site; cDNA carried unique molecular identifiers. TCRdb re-called the 5' RACE reads through MiXCR, storing one row per CDR3 protein. Of about 920,000 distinct CDR3 sequences listed, about 12% are singletons. These data are also associated with another study on yellow fever vaccine responses in identical twins. That work adds: After vaccination, twins' T cell response reportedly seemed partly convergent, partly personalized.

The chain is built from TRBV29-1 and TRBJ2-1; D possibly corresponds to TRBD2 (5 bases). The origin of this receptor is a woman aged 18-35 years in good health. The sample was PBMCs. The CDR3 loop is CSSVALYNEQFF. CDR3 bases: TGCAGCTCAGTAGCGTTATACAATGAGCAGTTCTTC.